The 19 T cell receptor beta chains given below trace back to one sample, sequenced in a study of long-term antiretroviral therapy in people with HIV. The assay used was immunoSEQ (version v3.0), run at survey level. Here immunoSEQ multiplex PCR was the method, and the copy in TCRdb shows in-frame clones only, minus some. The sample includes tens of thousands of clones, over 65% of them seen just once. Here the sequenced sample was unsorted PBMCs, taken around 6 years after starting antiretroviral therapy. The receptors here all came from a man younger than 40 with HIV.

DNA for the CDR3: TGTGCCAGCAGTCAACAGAATGAAAAACTGTTTTTT. Its protein product is CASSQQNEKLFF. The rearrangement uses TRBV28 and TRBJ1-4; no clear D. CDR1 and CDR2 from the germline V gene are MDHEN and SYDVKM. The length of the CDR3 is 12 residues. V lost 5 bases and J lost 5, with 6 bases in between.

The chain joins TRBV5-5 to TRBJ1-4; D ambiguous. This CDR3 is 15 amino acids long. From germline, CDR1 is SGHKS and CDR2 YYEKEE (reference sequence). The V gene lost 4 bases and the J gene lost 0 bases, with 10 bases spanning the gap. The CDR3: CASSPLTSTNEKLFF. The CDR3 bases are TGTGCCAGCAGCCCCTTGACCTCAACTAATGAAAAACTGTTTTTT.

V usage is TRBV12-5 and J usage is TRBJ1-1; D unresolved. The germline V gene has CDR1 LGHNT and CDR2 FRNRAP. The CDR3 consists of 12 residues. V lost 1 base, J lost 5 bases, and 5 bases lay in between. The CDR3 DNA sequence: TGTGCTAGTGGTTTGGAAACTACTGAAGCTTTCTTT. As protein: CASGLETTEAFF.

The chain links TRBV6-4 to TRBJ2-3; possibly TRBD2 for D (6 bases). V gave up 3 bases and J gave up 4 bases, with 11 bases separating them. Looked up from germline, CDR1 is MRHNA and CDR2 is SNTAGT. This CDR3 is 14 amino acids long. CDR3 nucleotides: TGTGCCAGCAGTGAGGGCTGGGGGGCAGATACGCAGTATTTT. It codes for CASSEGWGADTQYF.

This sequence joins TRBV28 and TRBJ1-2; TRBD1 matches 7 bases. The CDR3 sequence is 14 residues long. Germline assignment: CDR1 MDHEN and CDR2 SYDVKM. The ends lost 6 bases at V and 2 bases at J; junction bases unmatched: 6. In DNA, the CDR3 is TGTGCCAGCAGGACTGGACAGGAGAACTATGGCTACACCTTC. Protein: CASRTGQENYGYTF.

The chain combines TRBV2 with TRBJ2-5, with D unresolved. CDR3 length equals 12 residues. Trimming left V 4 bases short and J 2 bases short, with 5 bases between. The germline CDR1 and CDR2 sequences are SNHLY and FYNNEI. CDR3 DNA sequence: TGTGCCAGCAGTGTGCTACAAGAGACCCAGTACTTC. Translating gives CASSVLQETQYF.

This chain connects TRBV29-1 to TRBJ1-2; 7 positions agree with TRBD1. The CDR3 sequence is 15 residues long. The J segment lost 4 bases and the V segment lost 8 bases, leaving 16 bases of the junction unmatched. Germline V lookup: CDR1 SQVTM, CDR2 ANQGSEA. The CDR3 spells CSTWSGSGTAYGYTF. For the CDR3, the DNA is TGCAGCACGTGGAGTGGGAGTGGGACAGCCTATGGCTACACCTTC.

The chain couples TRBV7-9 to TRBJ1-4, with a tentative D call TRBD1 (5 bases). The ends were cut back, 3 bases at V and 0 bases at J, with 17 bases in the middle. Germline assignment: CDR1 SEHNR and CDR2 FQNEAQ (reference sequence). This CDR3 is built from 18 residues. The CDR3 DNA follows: TGTGCCAGCAGCTTTGAAGTTTTGGGGGTTGCAACTAATGAAAAACTGTTTTTT. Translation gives CASSFEVLGVATNEKLFF.

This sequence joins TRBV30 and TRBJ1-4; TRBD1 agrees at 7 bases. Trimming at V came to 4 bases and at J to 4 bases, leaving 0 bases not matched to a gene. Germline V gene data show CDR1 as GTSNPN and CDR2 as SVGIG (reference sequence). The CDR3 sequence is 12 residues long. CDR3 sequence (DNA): TGTGCCTGGACAGGGGGTAATGAAAAACTGTTTTTT. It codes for CAWTGGNEKLFF. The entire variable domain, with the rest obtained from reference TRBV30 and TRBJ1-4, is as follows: SQTIHQWPATLVQPVGSPLSLECTVEGTSNPNLYWYRQAAGRGLQLLFYSVGIGQISSEVPQNLSASRPQDRQFILSSKKLLLSDSGFYLCAWTGGNEKLFFGSGTQLSVL.

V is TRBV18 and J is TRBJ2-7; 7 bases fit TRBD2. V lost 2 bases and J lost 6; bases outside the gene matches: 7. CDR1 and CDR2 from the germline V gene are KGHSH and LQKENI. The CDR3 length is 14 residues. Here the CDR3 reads CASSPNQSGGEQYF. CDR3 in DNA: TGTGCCAGCTCACCAAACCAGTCGGGAGGCGAGCAGTACTTC.

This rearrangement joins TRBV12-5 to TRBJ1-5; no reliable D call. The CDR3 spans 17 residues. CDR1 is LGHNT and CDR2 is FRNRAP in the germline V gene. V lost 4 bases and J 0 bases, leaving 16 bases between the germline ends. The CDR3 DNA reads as TGTGCTAGTGGTTCCTCCCCCGGGGAAAGTAGCAATCAGCCCCAGCATTTT. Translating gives CASGSSPGESSNQPQHF.

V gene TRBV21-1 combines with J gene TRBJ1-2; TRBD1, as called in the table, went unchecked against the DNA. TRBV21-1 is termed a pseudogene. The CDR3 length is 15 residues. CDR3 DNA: TGTGCCAGCAGCAATTGGGCGGCAGGGGGCAGGGGCTACACCTTC. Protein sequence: CASSNWAAGGRGYTF.

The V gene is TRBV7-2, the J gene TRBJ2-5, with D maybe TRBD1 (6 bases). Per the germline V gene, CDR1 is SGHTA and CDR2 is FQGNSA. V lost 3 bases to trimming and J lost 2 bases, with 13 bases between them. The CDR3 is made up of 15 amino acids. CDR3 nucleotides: TGTGCCAGCAGCTTTTACAGGGACCCACAAGAGACCCAGTACTTC. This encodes CASSFYRDPQETQYF.

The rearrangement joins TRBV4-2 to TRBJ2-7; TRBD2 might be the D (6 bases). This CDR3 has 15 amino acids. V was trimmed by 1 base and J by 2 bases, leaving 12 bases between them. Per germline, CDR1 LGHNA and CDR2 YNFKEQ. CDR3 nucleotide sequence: TGTGCCAGCAGCCAAGTTTGGGGAGGTACCTACGAGCAGTACTTC. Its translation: CASSQVWGGTYEQYF.

This CDR3 is CAISESFGGAGRMAQYF. In DNA, the CDR3 is TGTGCCATCAGTGAGTCGTTCGGCGGGGCCGGCCGAATGGCGCAGTATTTT. The V gene is TRBV10-3, the J gene TRBJ2-3; maybe TRBD2 (6 bases). Trimming pared 0 bases from V and 10 bases from J, leaving 23 bases between. CDR1 and CDR2 (germline): ENHRY, SYGVKD. This CDR3 has 17 amino acids.

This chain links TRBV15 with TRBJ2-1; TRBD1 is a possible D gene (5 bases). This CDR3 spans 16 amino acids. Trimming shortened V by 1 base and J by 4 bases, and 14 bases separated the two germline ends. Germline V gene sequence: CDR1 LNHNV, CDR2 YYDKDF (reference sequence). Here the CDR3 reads CATSRGGKQAYNEQFF. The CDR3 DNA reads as TGTGCCACCAGCAGAGGGGGTAAACAGGCTTACAATGAGCAGTTCTTC.

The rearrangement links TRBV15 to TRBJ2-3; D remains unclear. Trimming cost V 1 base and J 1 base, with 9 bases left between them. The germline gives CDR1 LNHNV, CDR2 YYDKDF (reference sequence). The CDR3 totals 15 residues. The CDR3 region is CATSRGEPGTDTQYF. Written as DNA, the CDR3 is TGTGCCACCAGCAGAGGAGAACCGGGCACAGATACGCAGTATTTT.

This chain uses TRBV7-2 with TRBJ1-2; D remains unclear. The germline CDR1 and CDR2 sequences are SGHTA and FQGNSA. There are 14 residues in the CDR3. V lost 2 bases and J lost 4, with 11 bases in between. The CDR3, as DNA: TGTGCCAGCAGCTTAATCGATCGGGCCTATGGCTACACCTTC. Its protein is CASSLIDRAYGYTF.

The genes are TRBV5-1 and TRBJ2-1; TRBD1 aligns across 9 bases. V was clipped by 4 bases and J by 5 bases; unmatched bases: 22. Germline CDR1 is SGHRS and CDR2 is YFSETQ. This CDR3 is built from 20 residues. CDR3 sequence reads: CASSLNHRDRVKGSDNEQFF. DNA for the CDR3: TGCGCCAGCAGCCTTAACCACCGGGACAGGGTTAAGGGGTCGGACAATGAGCAGTTCTTC. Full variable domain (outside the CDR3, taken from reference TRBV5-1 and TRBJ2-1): KAGVTQTPRYLIKTRGQQVTLSCSPISGHRSVSWYQQTPGQGLQFLFEYFSETQRNKGNFPGRFSGRQFSNSRSEMNVSTLELGDSALYLCASSLNHRDRVKGSDNEQFFGPGTRLTVL.